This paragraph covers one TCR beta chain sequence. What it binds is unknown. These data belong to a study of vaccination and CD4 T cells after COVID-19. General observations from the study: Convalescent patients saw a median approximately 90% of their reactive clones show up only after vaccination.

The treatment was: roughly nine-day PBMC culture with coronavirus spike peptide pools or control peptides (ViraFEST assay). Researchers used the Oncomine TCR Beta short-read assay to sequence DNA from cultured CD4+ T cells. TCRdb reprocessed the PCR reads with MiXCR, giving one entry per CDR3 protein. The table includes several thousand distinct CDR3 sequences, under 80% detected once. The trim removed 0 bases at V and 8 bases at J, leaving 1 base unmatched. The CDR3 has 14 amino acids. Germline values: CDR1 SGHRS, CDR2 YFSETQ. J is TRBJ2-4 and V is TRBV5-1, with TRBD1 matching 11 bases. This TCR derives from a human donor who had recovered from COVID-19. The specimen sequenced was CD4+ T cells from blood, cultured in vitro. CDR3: CASSLEGQGDIQYF. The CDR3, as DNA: TGCGCCAGCAGCTTGGAGGGACAGGGGGACATTCAGTACTTC. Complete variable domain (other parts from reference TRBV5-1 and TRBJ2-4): KAGVTQTPRYLIKTRGQQVTLSCSPISGHRSVSWYQQTPGQGLQFLFEYFSETQRNKGNFPGRFSGRQFSNSRSEMNVSTLELGDSALYLCASSLEGQGDIQYFGAGTRLSVL.